These T cell receptor beta chains were read from a single sample in a study of blood T cell repertoires in COVID-19. Clones were sequenced by immunoSEQ multiplex PCR, and TCRdb holds only the in-frame ones, with some missing. The sample carries 45,000 to 65,000 clones, about three quarters recorded once. Material for sequencing was peripheral blood. These receptors were collected from a man between 70 and 80 years old with active or convalescent COVID-19. Each CDR3 is given with its conserved first and last residue. Size tells how often a clone was seen (once, few, many) or the class of an expanded clone, and some rows leave it out.

j_gene: TRBJ1-6
abundance: NA
v_gene: TRBV5-5
CDR3aa: CASSLPGQGGNSPLHF

j_gene: TRBJ2-1
abundance: NA
v_gene: TRBV19
CDR3aa: CASTPGGSYNEQFF

j_gene: TRBJ2-7
abundance: NA
v_gene: TRBV19
CDR3aa: CASSINSRWSYEQYF

j_gene: TRBJ2-2
abundance: NA
v_gene: TRBV2
CDR3aa: CASSEHRGGTGELFF

j_gene: TRBJ2-7
abundance: NA
v_gene: TRBV6-2/TRBV6-3
CDR3aa: CASSGLFYEQYF

j_gene: TRBJ1-2
abundance: NA
v_gene: TRBV6-5
CDR3aa: CASRPAGRANYGYTF

j_gene: TRBJ1-2
abundance: NA
v_gene: TRBV7-9
CDR3aa: CASSLAHREVSYGYTF

j_gene: TRBJ2-7
abundance: NA
v_gene: TRBV7-2
CDR3aa: CASSRRYVSDEQYF

j_gene: TRBJ1-3
abundance: NA
v_gene: TRBV12-2
CDR3aa: CASRRGGSGNTIYF

j_gene: TRBJ1-5
abundance: NA
v_gene: TRBV9
CDR3aa: CASSPGDSGGQPQHF

j_gene: TRBJ1-1
abundance: NA
v_gene: TRBV6-1
CDR3aa: CASSEKRGKAEAFF

j_gene: TRBJ1-5
abundance: NA
v_gene: TRBV6-1
CDR3aa: CASSETDDYSNQPQHF

j_gene: TRBJ2-1
abundance: NA
v_gene: TRBV11-3
CDR3aa: CASSFNRVHEQFF

j_gene: TRBJ1-1
abundance: NA
v_gene: TRBV10-3
CDR3aa: CAISESKRNTEAFF

j_gene: TRBJ1-2
abundance: NA
v_gene: TRBV29-1
CDR3aa: CSGLQGDYGYTF

j_gene: TRBJ1-2
abundance: NA
v_gene: TRBV27
CDR3aa: CANLFPQDYGYTF

j_gene: TRBJ2-7
abundance: NA
v_gene: TRBV5-1
CDR3aa: CASSLGTTSTYEQYF

j_gene: TRBJ1-1
abundance: once
v_gene: TRBV2
CDR3aa: CASSFGGYTEAFF

j_gene: TRBJ2-1
abundance: NA
v_gene: TRBV5-1
CDR3aa: CASSLRGQSYNEQFF

j_gene: TRBJ1-2
abundance: NA
v_gene: TRBV19
CDR3aa: CASSVPGHHYGYTF

j_gene: TRBJ1-4
abundance: NA
v_gene: TRBV19
CDR3aa: CASSRLPGTLYPGSSTNEKLFF

j_gene: TRBJ1-2
abundance: NA
v_gene: TRBV5-1
CDR3aa: CASKGDRENYGYTF